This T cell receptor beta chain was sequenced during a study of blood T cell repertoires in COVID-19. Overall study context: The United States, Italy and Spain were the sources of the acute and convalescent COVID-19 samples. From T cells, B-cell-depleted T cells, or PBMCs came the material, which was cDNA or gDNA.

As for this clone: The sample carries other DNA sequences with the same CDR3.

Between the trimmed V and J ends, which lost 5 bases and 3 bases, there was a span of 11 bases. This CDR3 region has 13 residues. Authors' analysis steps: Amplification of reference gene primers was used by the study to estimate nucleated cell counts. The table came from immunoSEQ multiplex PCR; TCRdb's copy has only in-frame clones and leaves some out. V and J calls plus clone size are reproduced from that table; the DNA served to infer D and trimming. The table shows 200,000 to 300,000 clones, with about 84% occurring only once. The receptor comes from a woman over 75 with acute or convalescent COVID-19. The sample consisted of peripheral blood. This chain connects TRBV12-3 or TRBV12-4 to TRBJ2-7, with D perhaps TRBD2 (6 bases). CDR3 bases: TGTGCCAGCAGTCCGGGAGATCACTACGAGCAGTACTTC. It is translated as CASSPGDHYEQYF.